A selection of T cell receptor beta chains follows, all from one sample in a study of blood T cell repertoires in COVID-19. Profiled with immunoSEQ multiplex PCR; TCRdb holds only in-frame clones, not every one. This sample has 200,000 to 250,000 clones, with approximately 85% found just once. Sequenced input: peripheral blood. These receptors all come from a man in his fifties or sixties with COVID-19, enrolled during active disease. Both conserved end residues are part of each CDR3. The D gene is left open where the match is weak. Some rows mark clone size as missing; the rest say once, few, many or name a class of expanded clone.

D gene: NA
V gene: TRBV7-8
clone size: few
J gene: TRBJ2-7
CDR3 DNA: TGTGCCAGCAGCTTAATCTGGGGGGAGTACGAGCAGTACTTC
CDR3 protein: CASSLIWGEYEQYF

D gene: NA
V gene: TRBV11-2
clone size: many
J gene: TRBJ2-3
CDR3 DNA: TGTGCCAGCAGGAAACAGGGTATAGATACGCAGTATTTT
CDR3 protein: CASRKQGIDTQYF

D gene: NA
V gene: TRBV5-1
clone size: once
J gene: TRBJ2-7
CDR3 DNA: TGCGCCAGCAGCTTGGCCGCTAGGTCATCGAGCTCCTACGAGCAGTACTTC
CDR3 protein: CASSLAARSSSSYEQYF

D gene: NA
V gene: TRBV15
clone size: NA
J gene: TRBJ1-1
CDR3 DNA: TGTGCCACCAGCAGAGGTGGTAGGAGCACTGAAGCTTTCTTT
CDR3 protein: CATSRGGRSTEAFF

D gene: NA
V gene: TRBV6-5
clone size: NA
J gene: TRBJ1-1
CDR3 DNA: TGTGCCAGCAGTTACTCAAGAACAGGGTCGGGCACTGAAGCTTTCTTT
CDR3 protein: CASSYSRTGSGTEAFF

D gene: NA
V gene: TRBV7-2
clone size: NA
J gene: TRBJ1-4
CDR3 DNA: TGTGCCAGCAGCATCCAGGGGACCACTAATGAAAAACTGTTTTTT
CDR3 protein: CASSIQGTTNEKLFF

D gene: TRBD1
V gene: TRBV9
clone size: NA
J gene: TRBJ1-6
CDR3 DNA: TGTGCCAGCAGCGTACAGGGGGACAACTCACCCCTCCACTTT
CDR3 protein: CASSVQGDNSPLHF

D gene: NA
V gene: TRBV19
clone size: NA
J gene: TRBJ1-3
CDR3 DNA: TGTGCCAGTAGCAACCCCTACTCTGGAAACACCATATATTTT
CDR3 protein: CASSNPYSGNTIYF

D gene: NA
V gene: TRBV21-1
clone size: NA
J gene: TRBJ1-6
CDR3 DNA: TGTGCCAGCAGCAAACCGGGACAGGGCTCCTATAATTCACCCCTCCACTTT
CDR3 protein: CASSKPGQGSYNSPLHF

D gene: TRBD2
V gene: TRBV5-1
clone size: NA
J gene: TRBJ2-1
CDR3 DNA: TGCGCCAGCAGCTTGGCGGGACTACCTTACAATGAGCAGTTCTTC
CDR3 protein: CASSLAGLPYNEQFF

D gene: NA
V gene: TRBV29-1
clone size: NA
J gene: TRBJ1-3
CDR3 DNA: TGCAGCGGTCGGGACAACTCTGGAAACACCATATATTTT
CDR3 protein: CSGRDNSGNTIYF

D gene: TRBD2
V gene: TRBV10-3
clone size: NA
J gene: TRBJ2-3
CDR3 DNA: TGTGCCATCAGACAATCTAGCGGGGGAAGCACAGATACGCAGTATTTT
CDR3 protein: CAIRQSSGGSTDTQYF

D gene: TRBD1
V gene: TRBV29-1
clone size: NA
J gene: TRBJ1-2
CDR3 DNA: TGCAGCTTCTGGACAGGAAACTATGGCTACACCTTC
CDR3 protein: CSFWTGNYGYTF

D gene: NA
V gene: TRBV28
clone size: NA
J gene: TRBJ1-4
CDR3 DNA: TGTGCCAGCAGTTTATGGGCCAACAGGATTGATGAAAAACTGTTTTTT
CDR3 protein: CASSLWANRIDEKLFF

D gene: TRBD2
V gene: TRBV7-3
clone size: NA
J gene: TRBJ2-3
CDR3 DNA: TGTGCCAGCAGCTTTGCGGGGGGGCCAGATACGCAGTATTTT
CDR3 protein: CASSFAGGPDTQYF

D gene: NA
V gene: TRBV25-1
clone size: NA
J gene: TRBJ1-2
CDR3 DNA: TGTGCCAGCAGTGGTAGTTTCGGCTACACCTTC
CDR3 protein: CASSGSFGYTF

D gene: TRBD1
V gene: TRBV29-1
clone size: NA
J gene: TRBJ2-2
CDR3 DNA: TGCAGCGTTGTGGACAGGGGGTTGGTCGGGGAGCTGTTTTTT
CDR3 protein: CSVVDRGLVGELFF

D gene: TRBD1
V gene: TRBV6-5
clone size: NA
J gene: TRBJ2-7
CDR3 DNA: TGTGCCGCGGGACAGGGAAGCTCCTACGAGCAGTACTTC
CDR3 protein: CAAGQGSSYEQYF

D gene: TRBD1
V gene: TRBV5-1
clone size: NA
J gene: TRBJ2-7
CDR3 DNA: TGCGCCAGCAGCTATCTAGGGACAGGGTTGATCGAGCAGTACTTC
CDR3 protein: CASSYLGTGLIEQYF

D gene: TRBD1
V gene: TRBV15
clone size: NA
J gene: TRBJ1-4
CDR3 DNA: TGTGCCACCAGCCCGCGACAGGGGGTTGAAAAACTGTTTTTT
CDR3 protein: CATSPRQGVEKLFF

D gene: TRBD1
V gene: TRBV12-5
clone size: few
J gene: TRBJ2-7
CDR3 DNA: TGTGCTAGTGGTTTGCGGACAGGGGTCGAGCAGTACTTC
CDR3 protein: CASGLRTGVEQYF

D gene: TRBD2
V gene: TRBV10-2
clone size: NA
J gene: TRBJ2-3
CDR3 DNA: TGCGCCAGCAGTGAGGCGGGGGGCGCAGATACGCAGTATTTT
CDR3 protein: CASSEAGGADTQYF

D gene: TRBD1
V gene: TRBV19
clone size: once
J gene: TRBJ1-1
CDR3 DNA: TGTGCCAGTAGTACGACAGGGTTGGGCACTGAAGCTTTCTTT
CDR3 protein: CASSTTGLGTEAFF

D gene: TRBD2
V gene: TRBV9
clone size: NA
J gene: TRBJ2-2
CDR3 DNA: TGTGCCAGCAGCGCCCCGGGACTAGCGATCACCGGGGAGCTGTTTTTT
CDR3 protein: CASSAPGLAITGELFF

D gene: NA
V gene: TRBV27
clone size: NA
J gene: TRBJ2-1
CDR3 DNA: TGTGCCAGCAGTCCGGGAGAGACCTCCTACAATGAGCAGTTCTTC
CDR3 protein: CASSPGETSYNEQFF

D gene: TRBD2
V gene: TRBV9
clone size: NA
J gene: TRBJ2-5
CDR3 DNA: TGTGCCAGCAGCGCCCGGACTAGTATAGGCCAAGAGACCCAGTACTTC
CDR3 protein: CASSARTSIGQETQYF

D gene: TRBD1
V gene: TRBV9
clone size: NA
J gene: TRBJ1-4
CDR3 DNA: TGTGCCAGCAGCGCGACAGGGGGGAACGAAAAACTGTTTTTT
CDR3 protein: CASSATGGNEKLFF

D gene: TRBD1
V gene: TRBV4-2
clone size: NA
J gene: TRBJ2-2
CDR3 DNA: TGTGCCAGCAGCCAAGAGGCCGGGACAGGGACCGGGGAGCTGTTTTTT
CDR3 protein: CASSQEAGTGTGELFF

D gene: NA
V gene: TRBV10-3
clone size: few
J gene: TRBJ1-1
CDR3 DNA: TGTGCCATCAGTGTAGGGGTGAGCACTGAAGCTTTCTTT
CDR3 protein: CAISVGVSTEAFF

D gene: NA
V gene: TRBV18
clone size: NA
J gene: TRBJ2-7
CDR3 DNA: TGTGCCAGCTCACCAGAGGGAAGCCTCGCTTACGAGCAGTACTTC
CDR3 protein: CASSPEGSLAYEQYF

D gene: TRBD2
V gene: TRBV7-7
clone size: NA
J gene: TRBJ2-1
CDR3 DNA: TGTGCTAGCAGCCCTAGTTCAAGCAGCGGGGGCTACAATGAGCAGTTCTTC
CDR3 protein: CASSPSSSSGGYNEQFF

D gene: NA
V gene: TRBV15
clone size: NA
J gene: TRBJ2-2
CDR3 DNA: TGTGCCACCAGCAGAGGGTTGGCAGGGGGGTCCGGGGAGCTGTTTTTT
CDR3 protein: CATSRGLAGGSGELFF

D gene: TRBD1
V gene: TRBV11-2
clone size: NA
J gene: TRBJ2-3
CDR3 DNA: TGTGCCAGCAGCAAAAACCGGGACAGGGTTTTCCCAGATACGCAGTATTTT
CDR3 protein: CASSKNRDRVFPDTQYF

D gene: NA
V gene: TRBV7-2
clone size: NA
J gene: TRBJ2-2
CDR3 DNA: TGTGCCAGCAGCTTCACTTATTGGACTGAGGACAGATCCACCGGGGAGCTGTTTTTT
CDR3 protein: CASSFTYWTEDRSTGELFF

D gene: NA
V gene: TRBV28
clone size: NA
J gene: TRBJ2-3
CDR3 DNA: TGTGCCAGCAGTCCGGGGGAGCTCCCGAAGCAGTATTTT
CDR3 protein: CASSPGELPKQYF

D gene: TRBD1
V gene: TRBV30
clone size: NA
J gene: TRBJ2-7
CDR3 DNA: TGTGCCTGGGATGGACAGGGGACAGGGGAGCAGTACTTC
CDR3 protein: CAWDGQGTGEQYF

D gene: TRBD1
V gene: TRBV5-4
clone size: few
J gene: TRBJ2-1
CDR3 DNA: TGTGCCAGCAGCCTGTGGGGGGACAGGGGGTTGAATGAGCAGTTCTTC
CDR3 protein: CASSLWGDRGLNEQFF

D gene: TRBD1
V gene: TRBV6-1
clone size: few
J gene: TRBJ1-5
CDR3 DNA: TGTGCCAGCAGTGAACGGGACAATCAGGGGGCCGGGCAGAGACAGCCCCAGCATTTT
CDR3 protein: CASSERDNQGAGQRQPQHF